These 19 T cell receptor beta chains came from one sample sequenced in a study of cytomegalovirus exposure and HLA in healthy donors. Primers for the PCR totalled 60 Vbeta and 13 Jbeta. Sequencing used immunoSEQ multiplex PCR; TCRdb keeps in-frame clones, though not all of them. The sample yields about 120,000 clones, 8% to 10% seen once. The sequenced sample consisted of PBMCs. These receptors were collected from a man younger than 45 in good health and CMV-seronegative.

The chain combines TRBV6-1 with TRBJ2-2, with D maybe TRBD1 (5 bases). The germline V gene encodes CDR1 MNHNS and CDR2 SASEGT. The ends were cut back, 5 bases at V and 4 bases at J, with 14 bases in the middle. The CDR3 length is 15 residues. The CDR3 region has the DNA TGTGCCAGCAGTAAACGCAGGGAAGGCACCGGGGAGCTGTTTTTT. It is translated as CASSKRREGTGELFF.

With regard to this clone: No conserved phenylalanine or tryptophan is present at the end of the CDR3, so a read error is the likely explanation. The DNA is omitted, as the CDR3 cannot be located on it reliably, and the CDR3 follows TCRdb's listing. The V call is TRBV30, the J call TRBJ1-2; the table's D call, TRBD1, was not checked against the DNA. Germline assignment: CDR1 GTSNPN and CDR2 SVGIG (reference sequence). The CDR3 numbers 14 amino acids, ends counted. This CDR3 reads CAWSPGQGRYGSTV.

The CDR3 sequence: CASSARTGLGAFF. In nucleotides, the CDR3 is TGTGCCAGCAGCGCCCGGACAGGGCTCGGGGCTTTCTTT. This sequence joins TRBV7-2 and TRBJ1-1, with 8 positions matching TRBD1. This CDR3 has 13 residues. Looked up from germline, CDR1 is SGHTA and CDR2 is FQGNSA. V trimming: 5 bases; J trimming: 11 bases; junction bases outside the gene matches: 10.

V usage is TRBV7-9 and J usage is TRBJ2-7; 7 nucleotides match TRBD1. Germline CDR1 reads SEHNR; CDR2 reads FQNEAQ (reference sequence). CDR3 size: 14 residues. J was trimmed by 2 bases and V by 4 bases; bases with no gene match: 5. The CDR3 loop is CASSSMDRPYEQYF. CDR3 nucleotides: TGTGCCAGCAGCTCAATGGACAGGCCCTACGAGCAGTACTTC.

This chain connects TRBV9 to TRBJ2-1; D not certain. Germline CDR1 and CDR2: SGDLS and YYNGEE. V lost 4 bases and J lost 2, with 10 bases in between. This CDR3 spans 14 amino acids. The CDR3 DNA sequence: TGTGCCAGCAGCTCAGTTTTAACCTACAATGAGCAGTTCTTC. This translates into CASSSVLTYNEQFF.

This clone was recorded a few times. The CDR3 DNA sequence: TGTGCCAGCTCACCAGGGACAGGGAGCACAGATACGCAGTATTTT. Translated, it gives CASSPGTGSTDTQYF. The chain combines TRBV18 with TRBJ2-3; 9 bases are shared with TRBD1. The CDR3 has 15 residues. CDR1 is KGHSH and CDR2 is LQKENI in the germline V gene. V lost 2 bases to trimming and J lost 0 bases; unmatched junction nucleotides: 0.

Only a few counts were recorded for this clone. The genes are TRBV30 and TRBJ2-5; a weak D match, TRBD2 (6 bases). The CDR3 spans 13 residues. The germline V and J ends were trimmed by 2 bases and 5 bases, with 12 bases remaining between them. Germline CDR1 GTSNPN, CDR2 SVGIG (reference sequence). This chain's CDR3 is CAWSSRAGETQYF. CDR3 in DNA: TGTGCCTGGAGTAGCAGGGCGGGGGAGACCCAGTACTTC.

The chain carries TRBV19 and TRBJ2-7; TRBD1 aligns across 10 bases. The ends lost 5 bases at V and 5 bases at J; junction bases unmatched: 3. CDR3 size: 13 residues. Germline CDR1 LNHDA, CDR2 SQIVND (reference sequence). CDR3 nucleotides: TGTGCCAGTAGTTACGGACAGGGGGACGAGCAGTACTTC. Residues: CASSYGQGDEQYF.

The chain links TRBV10-2 to TRBJ1-5, with D unclear. Trimming took off 0 bases at V and 0 bases at J, with 6 bases between the two ends. This CDR3 is 15 amino acids long. The V gene's germline CDR1 is WSHSY and CDR2 SAAADI. The CDR3 loop is CASSESPDSNQPQHF. CDR3 DNA sequence: TGCGCCAGCAGTGAGTCACCAGATAGCAATCAGCCCCAGCATTTT.

In this sample, this clone turned up a few times. The V call is TRBV10-1, the J call TRBJ2-7; D gene ambiguous. The CDR3 loop spans 13 amino acids. V lost 5 bases and J 2 bases, leaving 10 bases between the germline ends. CDR1 WNHNN and CDR2 SYGVQD come from the germline V gene (reference sequence). CDR3 nucleotide sequence: TGCGCCAGCAGTACTACTCCGACCTACGAGCAGTACTTC. The encoded protein is CASSTTPTYEQYF.

The V and J genes are TRBV30 and TRBJ2-3; D is uncertain. This CDR3 region has 13 residues. V was pared by 2 bases and J by 5 bases, with 11 bases between. Germline assignment: CDR1 GTSNPN and CDR2 SVGIG (reference sequence). The CDR3 DNA follows: TGTGCCTGGAGTTGGAGCAGCCGAGATACGCAGTATTTT. This translates into CAWSWSSRDTQYF. Using reference TRBV30 and TRBJ2-3 for the parts outside the CDR3, the full variable domain is SQTIHQWPATLVQPVGSPLSLECTVEGTSNPNLYWYRQAAGRGLQLLFYSVGIGQISSEVPQNLSASRPQDRQFILSSKKLLLSDSGFYLCAWSWSSRDTQYFGPGTRLTVL.

There are a few counts of this clone. The V and J genes are TRBV9 and TRBJ2-1; maybe TRBD1 (5 bases). Germline V gene lookup returns CDR1 SGDLS and CDR2 YYNGEE. This CDR3 contains 14 residues. Trimming took 0 bases from V and 8 from J, leaving 12 bases between them. This chain's CDR3 is CASSVEGMLDEQFF. CDR3 sequence (DNA): TGTGCCAGCAGCGTAGAGGGGATGTTGGATGAGCAGTTCTTC.

Only a few counts were recorded for this clone. This chain connects TRBV4-3 to TRBJ2-2, with 7 bases lining up with TRBD2. This CDR3 is 17 amino acids long. Germline-derived CDR1 and CDR2 are LGHNA and YSLEER. V was clipped by 0 bases and J by 1 base; unmatched bases: 5. The CDR3 nucleotides are TGCGCCAGCAGCCAAGATGTCCTAGCGGAGAACACCGGGGAGCTGTTTTTT. Its translation is CASSQDVLAENTGELFF.

The chain uses TRBV4-3 and TRBJ1-3, with D perhaps matching TRBD1 (5 bases). Per the germline V gene, CDR1 is LGHNA and CDR2 is YSLEER. The CDR3 has 14 amino acids. V lost 5 bases and J 0 bases, leaving 8 bases between the germline ends. CDR3 coding DNA: TGCGCCAGCAGCTCCAGGGACTCTGGAAACACCATATATTTT. This translates into CASSSRDSGNTIYF.

This chain connects TRBV7-2 to TRBJ2-6; 10 bases are shared with TRBD1. Germline trimming cut 5 bases from V and 0 bases from J; bases unmatched to any gene: 7. The germline gives CDR1 SGHTA, CDR2 FQGNSA. CDR3 size: 18 residues. The CDR3 region is CASSPGQGTVSGANVLTF. As DNA, the CDR3 is TGTGCCAGCAGCCCGGGACAGGGGACCGTCTCTGGGGCCAACGTCCTGACTTTC.

This clone has a handful of counts. The genes are TRBV7-6 and TRBJ2-7; D is perhaps TRBD2 (6 bases). The ends were cut back, 1 base at V and 0 bases at J, with 13 bases in the middle. The CDR3 length is 16 residues. Germline CDR1 and CDR2: SGHVS and FNYEAQ. CDR3 loop: CASSLVSREPSYEQYF. The CDR3 DNA sequence: TGTGCCAGCAGCTTAGTATCTCGGGAGCCCTCCTACGAGCAGTACTTC.

V is TRBV10-3 and J is TRBJ1-1, with 8 bases lining up with TRBD1. The CDR3 has 16 amino acids. Germline V gene sequence: CDR1 ENHRY, CDR2 SYGVKD. The V and J ends lost 4 bases and 6 bases, in that order; junction bases with no gene match: 13. CDR3 sequence (DNA): TGTGCCATCAGTGGATTGACAGGGGTCGGCGGAGCTGAAGCTTTCTTT. It yields the protein CAISGLTGVGGAEAFF.

The rearrangement joins TRBV5-1 to TRBJ1-2; D is ambiguous. The CDR3 runs 13 residues. Germline V gene lookup returns CDR1 SGHRS and CDR2 YFSETQ. The ends were cut back, 0 bases at V and 1 base at J, with 4 bases in the middle. This chain's CDR3 is CASSLDGNYGYTF. CDR3 coding DNA: TGCGCCAGCAGCTTGGACGGTAACTATGGCTACACCTTC.

This clone has a handful of counts. Written as DNA, the CDR3 is TGTGCCAGTAGTATAGTTTCGGTAGGCAATCAGCCCCAGCATTTT. Translated: CASSIVSVGNQPQHF. The rearrangement uses TRBV19 and TRBJ1-5; no reliable D call. Germline V CDR1 and CDR2: LNHDA, SQIVND (reference sequence). This CDR3 spans 15 amino acids. V was trimmed by 1 base and J by 2 bases, leaving 9 bases between them. The variable domain in full, completed from reference TRBV19 and TRBJ1-5, reads DGGITQSPKYLFRKEGQNVTLSCEQNLNHDAMYWYRQDPGQGLRLIYYSQIVNDFQKGDIAEGYSVSREKKESFPLTVTSAQKNPTAFYLCASSIVSVGNQPQHFGDGTRLSIL.